This section outlines one T cell receptor (beta chain) sequence together with its context. The antigen is undetermined. This specimen comes from a study of CXCR4 blockade with PD-1 therapy in pancreatic cancer. General study findings and limits: More frequent amino acid clones had more nucleotide rearrangements, suggesting convergent selection.

Assay: immunoSEQ multiplex PCR; the TCRdb copy retains only in-frame clones and omits some. The sample carries under 5,500 clones, roughly half recorded once. The germline CDR1 and CDR2 sequences are MDHEN and SYDVKM. The junction had 5 bases not matched to a gene; V was cut back by 6 bases and J by 5 bases. This CDR3 region has 15 residues. Material: tumor tissue. The sequence derives from a human donor with pancreatic ductal adenocarcinoma. V usage is TRBV28 and J usage is TRBJ2-5, with 14 bases that match TRBD2. DNA of the CDR3: TGTGCCAGCAGGCCGACTAGCGGGAGGGCGGAGACCCAGTACTTC. Its protein is CASRPTSGRAETQYF.